This T cell receptor beta chain was sequenced during a study of T cell responses to AZD1222 COVID-19 vaccine. This clone was found a few times. The data were produced by immunoSEQ multiplex PCR, yet TCRdb's version contains in-frame clones alone and is incomplete. Among some 120,000 clones listed, about nine tenths were seen once. V gave up 3 bases and J gave up 8 bases, with 10 bases separating them. The CDR3 spans 11 residues. The germline gives CDR1 GTSNPN, CDR2 SVGIG (reference sequence). This specimen consisted of peripheral blood, obtained 28 days after the second AZD1222 dose. This chain connects TRBV30 to TRBJ1-2; D unclear. The receptor was derived from an adult who received the AZD1222 COVID-19 vaccine. The CDR3 coding sequence is TGTGCCTGGAGCCAACTCAGGGGCTACACCTTC. Protein sequence: CAWSQLRGYTF.